This T cell receptor beta chain was documented in a study of blood T cell repertoires in COVID-19. Clinical histories supplied by participants themselves formed the basis of cohort assignment. Generated by immunoSEQ multiplex PCR, the TCRdb table keeps only in-frame clones and is missing some. The data contain 300,000 to 500,000 clones, approximately 87% of them singletons. V lost 5 bases to trimming and J lost 6 bases, with 17 bases between them. The CDR3 runs to 15 residues. Germline-derived CDR1 and CDR2 are SGHTA and FQGNSA. This TCR derives from a woman between 25 and 40 years old with acute COVID-19. The V call is TRBV7-2, the J call TRBJ2-1, with D possibly being TRBD1 (5 bases). The material sequenced was PBMCs or T cells enriched from blood (not recorded which). The CDR3 DNA follows: TGTGCCAGCAGCCCCCGACAGATAAGTTTCAATGAGCAGTTCTTC. This codes for CASSPRQISFNEQFF.